These T cell receptor beta chains were read from a single sample in a study of T cells in Graves' hyperthyroidism and ophthalmopathy. TCRdb reprocessed the multiplex PCR reads via MiXCR and lists one record per CDR3 protein. The sample has hundreds of thousands of distinct CDR3 sequences, 38% seen once. Sequenced material: blood. Every receptor here comes from a man aged 18 to 35 with Graves' hyperthyroidism. The CDR3 runs from the conserved cysteine through the conserved F or W. Each record gives: J gene, clone size, CDR3 length, D gene, V gene, CDR3 DNA, CDR3 protein. A D gene is named only where the DNA matches it firmly. Clone size is given for some rows only: seen once, a few or many times, or a class if the clone is expanded.

TRBJ2-7 - 16 TRBD2 TRBV7-8 TGTGCCAGCAGCGACAACGGACCAGCGGGGGCCTACGAGCAGTACTTC CASSDNGPAGAYEQYF
TRBJ1-1 - 15 - TRBV5-6 TGTGCCAGCAGCTTGGTGGCCCGCCCGGGGACTGAAGCTTTCTTT CASSLVARPGTEAFF
TRBJ1-1 few 13 - TRBV6-5 TGTGCCAGCAGTTACCGTAGAGTGACTGAAGCTTTCTTT CASSYRRVTEAFF
TRBJ1-1 many 14 - TRBV7-9 TGTGCCAGCAGCACGAACGATAGGAACACTGAAGCTTTCTTT CASSTNDRNTEAFF
TRBJ2-2 - 14 - TRBV2 TGTGCCAGCATTCGGATGACTTCGGTGTGGGAGCTGTTTTTT CASIRMTSVWELFF
TRBJ2-5 - 14 - TRBV7-2 TGTGCCAGCAGCTTCGGGTCTTTAGGGGAGACCCAGTACTTC CASSFGSLGETQYF
TRBJ1-5 few 14 TRBD1 TRBV6-5 TGTGCCAGCAGTTACTCGGACAGGGCTCAGCCCCAGCATTTT CASSYSDRAQPQHF
TRBJ1-2 - 18 TRBD1 TRBV20-1 TGCAGTGCTAGCAGGGGGGGACAACCTTCCAACGCTAACTATGGCTACACCTTC CSASRGGQPSNANYGYTF
TRBJ2-2 - 15 TRBD1 TRBV9 TGTGCCAGCAGCCCACAGGGGGGATTCACCGGGGAGCTGTTTTTT CASSPQGGFTGELFF
TRBJ2-5 many 12 - TRBV29-1 TGCAGCGTTTTGCGGGATCAAGAGACCCAGTACTTC CSVLRDQETQYF
TRBJ1-6 - 11 - TRBV20-1 TGCGGTGCTGCGGTGAGGTCACCCCTCCACTTT CGAAVRSPLHF
TRBJ2-2 - 16 TRBD2 TRBV14 TGTGCCAGCAGCCAAGATCCAGCGGGAGGGTCCGGGGAGCTGTTTTTT CASSQDPAGGSGELFF
TRBJ2-6 - 13 - TRBV29-1 TGCAGCGCGGAGCTTACAGGGGCCAACGTCCTGACTTTC CSAELTGANVLTF
TRBJ1-4 - 13 - TRBV9 TGTGCCAGCAGCGGCAGGGCAGGAAAAAAACTGTTTTTT CASSGRAGKKLFF
TRBJ1-4 - 11 - TRBV29-1 TGCAGCGTTGTCCGGGACGAAAAACTGTTTTTT CSVVRDEKLFF
TRBJ2-7 few 14 - TRBV20-1 TGCAGTGCTAGAGATCGGATCGGGTCCTACGAGCAGTACTTC CSARDRIGSYEQYF
TRBJ2-5 - 15 TRBD1 TRBV2 TGTGCCAGCAGTGAACCCGGGACAGGCGTCGGGACCCAGTACTTC CASSEPGTGVGTQYF
TRBJ1-2 many 13 TRBD1 TRBV10-2 TGCGCCAGCAGTGAGCCTGGACAGGGAAACTACACCTTC CASSEPGQGNYTF
TRBJ2-3 - 15 TRBD2 TRBV14 TGTGCCAGCAGCCCCCGGGGGGTTCGTCGGGATACGCAGTATTTT CASSPRGVRRDTQYF
TRBJ1-5 few 11 - TRBV6-5 TGTGCCAGCACTGGCGGCCAGCCCCAGCATTTT CASTGGQPQHF
TRBJ2-5 - 12 TRBD2 TRBV29-1 TGCAGCCCGGATGAGCGGGGGGCCCCCCAGTACTTC CSPDERGAPQYF
TRBJ1-5 many 14 - TRBV19 TGTGCCAGCCATTCCAGTGGGGCTATTCAGCCCCAGCATTTT CASHSSGAIQPQHF
TRBJ2-7 - 13 - TRBV29-1 TGCAGCGTCGCAAACCACGGCTCGTACGAGCAGTACTTC CSVANHGSYEQYF
TRBJ2-5 many 14 TRBD1 TRBV7-9 TGTGCCAGCAGCGCCCGACAGGGGCAAGAGACCCAGTACTTC CASSARQGQETQYF
TRBJ2-5 - 16 TRBD1 TRBV5-1 TGCGCCAGCAGCGCTGAAGCGACAGGGGGTGGAGAGACCCAGTACTTC CASSAEATGGGETQYF
TRBJ2-7 many 12 TRBD1 TRBV12-3/TRBV12-4 TGTGCCAGCAGGCGACAGGGCTACGAGCAGTACTTC CASRRQGYEQYF
TRBJ1-6 many 12 - TRBV19 TGTGCCAGTAGTATTCCGGGATCACCCCTCCACTTT CASSIPGSPLHF
TRBJ2-7 - 15 - TRBV5-5 TGCGCCAGCAGCCAATCTAGACAGGCGTCCTACGAGCAGTACTTC CASSQSRQASYEQYF
TRBJ2-7 - 9 - TRBV20-1 TGCAGTGCTAGAGATTGGGAGTACTTC CSARDWEYF
TRBJ1-2 few 13 - TRBV10-3 TGTGCCAGCAGTGAACCAGGGGTCGGCGGCTACACCTTC CASSEPGVGGYTF
TRBJ2-7 - 15 TRBD2 TRBV7-2 TGCGCCAGCAGCCAAGAGCTAGCGGGAATGGGTGAGCAGTACTTC CASSQELAGMGEQYF
TRBJ2-7 - 12 - TRBV10-3 TGTGCCACCAGGGGCGTCGACTACGAGCAGTACTTC CATRGVDYEQYF
TRBJ1-3 - 15 - TRBV5-6 TGTGCCAGCAACTTGGTTGGTTACTCTGGAAACACCATATATTTT CASNLVGYSGNTIYF
TRBJ2-5 - 13 - TRBV6-1 TGTGCCAGCAGCCCCGACGGCGGCCTGACCCAGTACTTC CASSPDGGLTQYF
TRBJ2-7 few 14 - TRBV29-1 TGCAGCGTTGAGGGGGCGTATCTACTCTACGAGCAGTACTTC CSVEGAYLLYEQYF
TRBJ1-6 - 14 - TRBV10-2 TGCGCCAGCAGTCACAGCCCAGGCAATTCACCCCTCCACTTT CASSHSPGNSPLHF
TRBJ2-7 - 15 TRBD2 TRBV29-1 TGCAGCGTTGAATCCCCATCGTGGGGGGGAAGGGAGCAGTACTTC CSVESPSWGGREQYF
TRBJ1-2 many 15 - TRBV2 TGTGCCAGCAGTGAATGGAAACTGGGACTGTGGGGCTACACCTTC CASSEWKLGLWGYTF
TRBJ2-7 - 16 - TRBV7-2 TGTGCCAGCAGCCAAGATCTTCGGGGGTACCCCTACGAGCAGTACTTC CASSQDLRGYPYEQYF
TRBJ1-5 - 15 - TRBV7-3 TGTGTCAGCAGCTTAACGGGGGCTAGCAATCAGCCCCAGCATTTT CVSSLTGASNQPQHF
TRBJ2-7 few 12 TRBD1 TRBV6-1 TGTGCCAGCAGTCCCGGGACAGCCGAGCAGTACTTC CASSPGTAEQYF
TRBJ1-1 many 14 TRBD1 TRBV7-2 TGTGCCAGCAGCCGCGGGACAGGGGTTACTGAAGCTTTCTTT CASSRGTGVTEAFF
TRBJ2-5 - 15 - TRBV12-3/TRBV12-4 TGTGCCGGCAGTCCGAAGTTGGGGGGACGCGTGACCCAGTACTTC CAGSPKLGGRVTQYF
TRBJ1-6 few 14 - TRBV19 TGTGCCAGCAGCTCGGACGGGCGGTATTCACCCCTCCACTTT CASSSDGRYSPLHF
TRBJ2-7 many 13 - TRBV20-1 TGCAGTGCTAGCGACAGCCCCGGCTACGAGCAGTACTTC CSASDSPGYEQYF
TRBJ2-7 - 13 - TRBV7-8 TGTGCCAGCAGCCAGGGGACTATGTACGAGCAGTACTTC CASSQGTMYEQYF
TRBJ1-4 - 13 - TRBV6-2/TRBV6-3 TGTGCCAGCAGTTACGATCGCCAGCAAAAACTGTTTTTT CASSYDRQQKLFF
TRBJ1-2 few 15 - TRBV5-5 TGTGCCAGCAGCTGGGACACGGGCCTCTACTATGGCTACACCTTC CASSWDTGLYYGYTF
TRBJ2-7 few 14 - TRBV20-1 TGCAGTGCTAGAGATAGGTACAGTTCCTACGAGCAGTACTTC CSARDRYSSYEQYF
TRBJ1-6 - 16 - TRBV4-2 TGTGCCAGCAGCCAAGAGCGGAGCTCCTATAATTCACCCCTCCACTTT CASSQERSSYNSPLHF
TRBJ2-5 - 14 TRBD1 TRBV10-3 TGTGCCATATCAACCGGGACAGGGCAAGAGACCCAGTACTTC CAISTGTGQETQYF
TRBJ2-2 - 14 - TRBV6-4 TGTGCCAGCAGTGCCCAGGGTTCGACCGGGGAGCTGTTTTTT CASSAQGSTGELFF
TRBJ2-2 - 14 - TRBV19 TGTGCCGGTGGGACTGCCGCGAACACCGGGGAGCTGTTTTTT CAGGTAANTGELFF
TRBJ2-7 - 10 - TRBV12-5 TGTGCTAGTGGTCTAGGGGAGCAGTACTTC CASGLGEQYF